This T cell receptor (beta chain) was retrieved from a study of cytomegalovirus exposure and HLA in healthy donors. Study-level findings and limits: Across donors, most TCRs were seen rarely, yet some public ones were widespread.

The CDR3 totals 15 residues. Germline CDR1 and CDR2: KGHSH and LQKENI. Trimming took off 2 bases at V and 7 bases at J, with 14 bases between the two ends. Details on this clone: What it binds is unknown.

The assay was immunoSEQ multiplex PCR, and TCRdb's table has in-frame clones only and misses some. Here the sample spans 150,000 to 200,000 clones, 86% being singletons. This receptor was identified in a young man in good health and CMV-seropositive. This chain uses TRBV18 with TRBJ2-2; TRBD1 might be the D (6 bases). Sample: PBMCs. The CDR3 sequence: CASSPTSDSHGELFF. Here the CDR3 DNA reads TGTGCCAGCTCACCAACTTCGGACAGCCACGGGGAGCTGTTTTTT.